The present T cell receptor (beta chain) was sequenced within a study of metastatic and nonmetastatic thyroid tumors. For the study at large: Repertoires of blood and of tissue (tumor or nodule) from malignant and benign thyroid patients were compared. Notes on the study in general: Malignant tumors reportedly showed significantly higher TCR beta diversity than benign nodules in both blood and tumor.

The V and J ends lost 4 bases and 5 bases, in that order; junction bases with no gene match: 4. The CDR3 sequence is 15 residues long. CDR1 is SGHNT, CDR2 YYREEE, per germline (reference sequence). Original processing methods: CDR3 differences across clinicopathological groups were used to build a distant-metastasis classifier for papillary thyroid cancer. From the PCR reads, TCRdb re-called clones with MiXCR. The V and J calls here are based on TCRdb, not the publication. The table includes just over 70,000 clones, 15% to 20% detected once. This clone was seen at least ten times. Antigen: not known. Nobody among the patients had been given any treatment before thyroid surgery.

Source material: blood. This TCR derives from a female donor with papillary thyroid cancer or a benign thyroid nodule (not recorded which). Some clones in this sample may be carry-over from other donors' samples. The chain is built from TRBV5-4 and TRBJ2-1, with TRBD2 identical over 12 bases. The CDR3 coding sequence is TGTGCCAGCAGCCTACGACTAGCGGGGGACAATGAGCAGTTCTTC. As protein: CASSLRLAGDNEQFF.